This T cell receptor (beta chain) originates from a study of T cells in Graves' hyperthyroidism and ophthalmopathy. The CDR3 length is 15 residues. CDR1 DFQATT and CDR2 SNEGSKA come from the germline V gene (reference sequence). V was cut by 0 bases and J by 4 bases, with 15 bases left in between. The study's findings and limits: Most expanded thyroid clonotypes above 0.001 recurred in blood.

Regarding this clonotype: The antigen remains undetermined.

Researchers took RNA transcripts and amplified the TCR beta CDR3 regions from them. First-round RT-PCR of the TCR CDR3 relied on the HTBI primer set. MiXCR, applied by TCRdb to the multiplex PCR reads, yields one record per CDR3 protein. The sample shows a few hundred thousand distinct CDR3 sequences, over 12% of them seen only once. This receptor was obtained from a woman in her 50s with Graves' hyperthyroidism that later progressed to Graves' ophthalmopathy. The sample consisted of blood. V gene TRBV20-1 combines with J gene TRBJ1-1; D gene unclear. The CDR3 is CSARDSQVRGTEAFF. The CDR3 coding sequence is TGCAGTGCTAGAGACTCCCAGGTCCGCGGCACTGAAGCTTTCTTT.